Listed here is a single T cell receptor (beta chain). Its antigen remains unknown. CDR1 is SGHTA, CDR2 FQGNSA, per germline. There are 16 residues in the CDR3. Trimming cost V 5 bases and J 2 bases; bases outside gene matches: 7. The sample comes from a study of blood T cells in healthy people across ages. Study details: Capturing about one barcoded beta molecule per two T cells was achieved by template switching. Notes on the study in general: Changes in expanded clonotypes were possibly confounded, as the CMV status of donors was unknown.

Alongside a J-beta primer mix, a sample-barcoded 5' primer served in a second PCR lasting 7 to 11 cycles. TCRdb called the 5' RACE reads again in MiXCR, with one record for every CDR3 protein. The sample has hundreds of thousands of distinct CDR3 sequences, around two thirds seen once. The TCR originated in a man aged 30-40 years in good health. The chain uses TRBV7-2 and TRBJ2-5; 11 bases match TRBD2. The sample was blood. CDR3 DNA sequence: TGTGCCAGCAGCCAGAGACTAGCGGGGCAACAAGAGACCCAGTACTTC. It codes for CASSQRLAGQQETQYF.